This note documents a single TCR beta chain sequence. Its antigen is not identified. The source of the sample is a study of PD-1 blockade in mismatch repair-deficient tumors. Turning to the study itself: Patients had about 13 mismatch repair-deficient cancer types and were previously treated and progressing. The study's findings and limits: Tumor-resident clones, often absent from pretreatment blood, expanded after pembrolizumab and then contracted.

The time point denotes: roughly 10-day in vitro stimulation with candidate neoantigen peptide 3. The TCR-sequenced patients were a few responders to pembrolizumab. A roughly 10-day in vitro culture was run per each of roughly 7 reactive peptides. Using immunoSEQ multiplex PCR, the repertoire was profiled, and TCRdb retains in-frame clones only, with some absent. The sample lists 10,000 or so clones, 90% to 95% occurring once. This receptor was obtained from an adult with mismatch repair-deficient cancer. This specimen consisted of cells cultured in vitro, obtained from a patient treated with pembrolizumab.

CDR3 DNA: TGTGCCAGCAGTTTAGTCCAACAGGGATTCTACAATGAGCAGTTCTTC. Translation gives CASSLVQQGFYNEQFF. V gene TRBV27 combines with J gene TRBJ2-1, with TRBD1 as a possible D gene (6 bases). The CDR3 covers 16 residues. The V gene's germline CDR1 is MNHEY and CDR2 SMNVEV (reference sequence). Trimming removed 2 bases at V and 3 bases at J, with 14 bases between.